The 9 T cell receptor beta chains presented below share a single source sample, sequenced in a study of radiation and T cells in renal cell carcinoma. Noted time point: baseline pretreatment blood. Treatment reported: 15 Gy SBRT to primary tumor, nephrectomy 4 weeks later. Produced via immunoSEQ multiplex PCR; TCRdb's table is partial and in-frame only. The sample lists about 95,000 clones; approximately 86% were seen once. Here the sequenced sample was blood, taken from a patient whose treatment included radiotherapy and nephrectomy. These receptors came from a man aged 45 to 65 with renal cell carcinoma.

J is TRBJ2-7 and V is TRBV10-3, with a tentative D call TRBD2 (5 bases). Germline CDR1 ENHRY, CDR2 SYGVKD. V gave up 3 bases and J gave up 0 bases, with 15 bases separating them. The CDR3 extends over 16 amino acids. The CDR3 here is CAISDRSGSLSYEQYF. CDR3 in DNA: TGTGCCATCAGTGACCGGAGCGGCAGCCTCTCCTACGAGCAGTACTTC.

This rearrangement joins TRBV2 to TRBJ2-3, with unresolved D. Trimming removed 2 bases from V and 2 bases from J, with 8 bases in between. The CDR3 is made up of 14 amino acids. Germline V gene sequence: CDR1 SNHLY, CDR2 FYNNEI. This CDR3 reads CASSERANTDTQYF. In nucleotides, the CDR3 is TGTGCCAGCAGTGAAAGAGCGAACACAGATACGCAGTATTTT.

On this clone itself: Other DNA variants within this sample encode the same CDR3. The V and J genes are TRBV18 and TRBJ1-2; D possibly corresponds to TRBD1 (5 bases). The CDR3 contains 13 residues. Germline values: CDR1 KGHSH, CDR2 LQKENI. V shed 6 bases and J shed 8 bases, with 16 bases lying between them. CDR3 DNA: TGTGCCAGCTCTCTCAGTGGAGGGGACGGCTACACCTTC. Translation: CASSLSGGDGYTF.

V and J are TRBV6-4 and TRBJ1-6; D is possibly TRBD1 (6 bases). The CDR3 consists of 14 residues. Germline V gene data show CDR1 as MRHNA and CDR2 as SNTAGT. The V gene lost 10 bases and the J gene lost 11 bases, with 21 bases spanning the gap. The CDR3: CATRDIRRLAPLHF. The CDR3 DNA reads TGTGCCACTCGGGACATCCGTAGATTGGCACCCCTCCACTTT.

With respect to this clone: This sample also contains other DNA sequences that code for the same CDR3. The rearrangement uses TRBV7-9 and TRBJ2-1; no firm D call. Trimming left V 1 base short and J 6 bases short, with 10 bases between. In germline, CDR1 is SEHNR, CDR2 FQNEAQ (reference sequence). This CDR3 has 14 amino acids. CDR3 coding DNA: TGTGCCAGCAGCTTAGGGGGATTCGGCAATGAGCAGTTCTTC. It translates to CASSLGGFGNEQFF.

The chain couples TRBV5-4 to TRBJ2-3; 9 bases are a match to TRBD2. There are 15 residues in the CDR3. V dropped 5 bases and J dropped 8; count of bases not matched to a gene: 12. The V gene's germline CDR1 is SGHNT and CDR2 YYREEE (reference sequence). CDR3 in amino acids: CASSDAASGIATQYF. Written as DNA, the CDR3 is TGTGCCAGCAGTGATGCGGCTAGCGGGATAGCTACGCAGTATTTT.

The chain has TRBV28 and TRBJ2-7, with 10 bases matching TRBD1. The CDR3 has 14 amino acids. Germline CDR1 is MDHEN and CDR2 is SYDVKM. Losses at the gene ends were 7 bases for V and 0 bases for J; bases not matched to a gene: 3. Written as DNA, the CDR3 is TGTGCCAGCACCGACAGGGGGCGCTCCTACGAGCAGTACTTC. It yields the protein CASTDRGRSYEQYF.

For this clone: Other nucleotide sequences from this sample produce the same CDR3. This rearrangement joins TRBV7-8 to TRBJ2-7; the D is unclear. This CDR3 comprises 11 residues. V was pared by 0 bases and J by 5 bases, with 2 bases between. CDR1 and CDR2 from the germline V gene are SGHVS and FQNEAQ. The CDR3 sequence is CASSLADEQYF. For the CDR3, the DNA is TGTGCCAGCAGCTTAGCGGACGAGCAGTACTTC. The full variable domain, completed using reference TRBV7-8 and TRBJ2-7, is GAGVSQSPRYKVAKRGQDVALRCDPISGHVSLFWYQQALGQGPEFLTYFQNEAQLDKSGLPSDRFFAERPEGSVSTLKIQRTQQEDSAVYLCASSLADEQYFGPGTRLTVT.

This chain connects TRBV4-1 to TRBJ1-2, with TRBD1 matching over 7 bases. The CDR3 runs to 13 residues. Germline trimming cut 3 bases from V and 2 bases from J; bases unmatched to any gene: 0. Germline loops: CDR1 MGHRA, CDR2 YSYEKL. The CDR3 DNA follows: TGCGCCAGCAGCCAGGGACAGAACTATGGCTACACCTTC. It encodes CASSQGQNYGYTF.